This record looks at one TCR beta chain sequence and its context. Its target is unknown. V gave up 8 bases and J gave up 5 bases, with 9 bases separating them. CDR3 size: 12 residues. The germline gives CDR1 MGHDK, CDR2 SYGVNS. These data are taken from a study of cytomegalovirus exposure and HLA in healthy donors. This PCR relied on a set of 60 Vbeta primers and 13 Jbeta primers. TCRdb's copy holds only in-frame clones and misses some; the assay was immunoSEQ multiplex PCR. The sample has some 84,000 clones. Study results and caveats: Another analysis was done later, and it associated more than 15,000 TCR beta sequences with HLA alleles at 0.05 false discovery rate. Several of the most significant clusters appeared, in a later analysis, to be linked to common viral pathogens. Trimming of TCR beta V- and J-genes showed a link, identified in a later analysis, to a missense DCLRE1C variant.

This TCR was sampled from a man aged 45 to 65 in good health and CMV-seronegative. The rearrangement uses TRBV25-1 and TRBJ1-4, with D unresolved. Input material: PBMCs. In DNA, the CDR3 is TGTGCCAGCGGCCAGTCAAATGAAAAACTGTTTTTT. Its translation is CASGQSNEKLFF.